The T cell receptor (beta chain) under discussion was sequenced for a study of T cell changes during pregnancy in multiple sclerosis. The method was immunoSEQ multiplex PCR; TCRdb's version includes in-frame clones alone and lacks a portion of them. Among 100,000 or so clones listed, approximately 91% were seen once. The length of the CDR3 is 14 residues. The V gene lost 8 bases and the J gene lost 10 bases, with 24 bases spanning the gap. Germline assignment: CDR1 SQVTM and CDR2 ANQGSEA. The clonotype originates from a female donor with multiple sclerosis, enrolled in a pregnancy study. The chain is built from TRBV29-1 and TRBJ2-1, with D possibly matching TRBD1 (6 bases). The sequenced sample was peripheral blood, obtained in the second trimester of pregnancy. The CDR3 bases are TGCAGCACAACCGGGGCGGGCCCCCAGGGGGAGCAGTTCTTC. Protein product: CSTTGAGPQGEQFF.